This TCR beta chain was sequenced for a study of tumor and adjacent non-tumor tissue in lung cancer. Looking at the study overall: Patients comprised 12 adenocarcinoma, a couple of squamous cell carcinoma and 1 small cell lung cancer. Aged roughly 31 to 85 years, patients included 9 to 11 men and about 5 women with stage I to III disease.

TCRbeta libraries were built with three rounds of nested PCR, modified from ARM-PCR. TCRdb independently ran MiXCR on the multiplex PCR reads; one entry per CDR3 protein. The sample includes about 85,000 distinct CDR3 sequences, around 65% of them seen just once. This sample's RNA came from whole unsorted tissue. This CDR3 is 10 amino acids long. The germline CDR1 and CDR2 sequences are SQVTM and ANQGSEA. Trimming pared 6 bases from V and 0 bases from J, leaving 1 base between. The chain combines TRBV29-1 with TRBJ2-3; D uncertain. The receptor was derived from a man between 65 and 85 years old with non-small cell lung cancer. Specimen: lung tumor tissue. The CDR3 is CSVSTDTQYF. CDR3 bases: TGCAGCGTAAGCACAGATACGCAGTATTTT.